Described below is a single T cell receptor beta chain sequence and its context. The record originates from a study of PD-L1 blockade in urothelial cancer. Clones were read by immunoSEQ multiplex PCR, and TCRdb kept only the in-frame ones, dropping some. The table records under 55,000 clones, under 90% of them present only once. The source material was PBMCs, sampled around atezolizumab (anti-PD-L1) treatment. The source is a middle-aged man with urothelial cancer.

The CDR3 loop reads CASSLEGGNGYTF. DNA of the CDR3: TGTGCCAGCAGTTTAGAGGGGGGGAATGGCTACACCTTC. The chain recombines TRBV28 with TRBJ1-2; a weak D match, TRBD1 (6 bases). Germline V gives CDR1 MDHEN, CDR2 SYDVKM. The ends were cut back, 2 bases at V and 6 bases at J, with 10 bases in the middle. The CDR3 contains 13 residues.